The 6 T cell receptor beta chains below all came from one sample that was sequenced in a study of blood T cell repertoires in COVID-19. The data were produced by immunoSEQ multiplex PCR, yet TCRdb's version contains in-frame clones alone and is incomplete. Among fewer than 150,000 clones listed, less than 85% were seen once. Sequencing was done on a sample of PBMCs or T cells enriched from blood (not recorded which). Receptors originate from a woman under 30 who had been exposed to COVID-19.

The gene calls are TRBV11-2 and TRBJ1-5, with D tentatively TRBD1 (5 bases). The CDR3 runs to 16 residues. Germline CDR1 is SGHAT and CDR2 is FQNNGV. V gave up 0 bases and J gave up 3 bases, with 12 bases separating them. The CDR3 coding sequence is TGTGCCAGCAGCTTAGATGGGCCAGGGCTCAATCAGCCCCAGCATTTT. It translates to CASSLDGPGLNQPQHF.

This clone was observed a few times. The gene calls are TRBV27 and TRBJ1-6, with D perhaps TRBD1 (6 bases). Trimming stripped 2 bases from V and 1 base from J, with 9 bases between. The germline V gene encodes CDR1 MNHEY and CDR2 SMNVEV (reference sequence). The CDR3 sequence is 16 residues long. The CDR3 region is CASSLTGTSYNSPLHF. CDR3 nucleotide sequence: TGTGCCAGCAGTTTAACCGGGACATCCTATAATTCACCCCTCCACTTT.

CDR3 bases: TGTGCCAGCAGCCCGCAGGGGCTAGCCACTGAAGCTTTCTTT. Its translation: CASSPQGLATEAFF. The rearrangement links TRBV7-3 to TRBJ1-1, with D possibly being TRBD1 (6 bases). Germline V lookup: CDR1 SGHTA, CDR2 FQGTGA. The CDR3 covers 14 residues. V was cut by 5 bases and J by 4 bases, with 14 bases left in between. Together with reference TRBV7-3 and TRBJ1-1, the CDR3 gives the full variable domain: GAGVSQTPSNKVTEKGKYVELRCDPISGHTALYWYRQSLGQGPEFLIYFQGTGAADDSGLPNDRFFAVRPEGSVSTLKIQRTERGDSAVYLCASSPQGLATEAFFGQGTRLTVV.

The CDR3 bases are TGTGCCAGCAGTTACGGGGGCCGGAGCTACGAGCAGTACTTC. It yields the protein CASSYGGRSYEQYF. J is TRBJ2-7 and V is TRBV6-2 or TRBV6-3; D is possibly TRBD1 (6 bases). CDR1 and CDR2 (germline): MNHEY, SVGEGT. V was shortened by 2 bases and J by 3 bases, with 11 bases between the two germline ends. The CDR3 spans 14 residues.

The chain couples TRBV2 to TRBJ1-5, with 7 bases lining up with TRBD1. V shed 5 bases and J 1 base; nucleotides not matched to a gene: 5. CDR1 SNHLY and CDR2 FYNNEI come from the germline V gene. The CDR3 is 15 residues long. CDR3 residues: CASSQDRRSNQPQHF. The DNA for the CDR3 is TGTGCCAGCAGTCAGGACAGGAGAAGCAATCAGCCCCAGCATTTT.

This chain joins TRBV24-1 and TRBJ1-2; 7 bases match TRBD1. Germline lookup yields CDR1 KGHDR and CDR2 SFDVKD. The CDR3 is 13 amino acids. Trimming removed 4 bases from V and 7 bases from J; junction bases left unmatched: 5. CDR3 nucleotides: TGTGCCACCAGTGACGGAGGGACAGCTGGCTACACCTTC. This sequence encodes CATSDGGTAGYTF.